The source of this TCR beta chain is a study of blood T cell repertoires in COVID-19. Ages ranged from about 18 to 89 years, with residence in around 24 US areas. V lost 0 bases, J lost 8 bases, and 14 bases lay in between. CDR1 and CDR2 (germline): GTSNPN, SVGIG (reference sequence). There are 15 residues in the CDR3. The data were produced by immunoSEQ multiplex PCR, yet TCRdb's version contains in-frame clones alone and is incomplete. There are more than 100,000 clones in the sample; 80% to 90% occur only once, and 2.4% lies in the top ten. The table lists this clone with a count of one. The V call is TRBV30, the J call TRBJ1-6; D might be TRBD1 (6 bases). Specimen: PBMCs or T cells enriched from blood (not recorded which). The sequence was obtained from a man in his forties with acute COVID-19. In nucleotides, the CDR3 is TGTGCCTGGAGTGTACAAGCAGGGGTCGATTCACCCCTCCACTTT. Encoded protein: CAWSVQAGVDSPLHF.